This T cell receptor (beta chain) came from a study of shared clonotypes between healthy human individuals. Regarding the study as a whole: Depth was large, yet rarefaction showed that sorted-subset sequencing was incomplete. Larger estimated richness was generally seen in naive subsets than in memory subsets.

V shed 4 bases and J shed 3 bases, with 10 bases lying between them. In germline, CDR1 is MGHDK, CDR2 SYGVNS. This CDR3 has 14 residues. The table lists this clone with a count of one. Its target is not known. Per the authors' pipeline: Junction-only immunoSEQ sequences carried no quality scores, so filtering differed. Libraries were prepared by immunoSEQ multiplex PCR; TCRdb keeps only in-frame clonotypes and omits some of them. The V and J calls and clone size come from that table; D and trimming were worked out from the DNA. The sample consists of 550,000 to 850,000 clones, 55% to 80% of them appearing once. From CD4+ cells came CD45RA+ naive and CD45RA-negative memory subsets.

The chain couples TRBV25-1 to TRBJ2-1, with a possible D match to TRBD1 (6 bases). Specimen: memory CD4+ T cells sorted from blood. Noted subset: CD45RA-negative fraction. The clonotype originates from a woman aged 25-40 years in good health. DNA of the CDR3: TGTGCCAGCAGTGCCCGACAGGACTACAATGAGCAGTTCTTC. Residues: CASSARQDYNEQFF.